These 13 T cell receptor beta chains were sequenced from one sample in a study of T cell repertoires in cytomegalovirus infection. A single record per CDR3 protein comes from TCRdb applying MiXCR to the reads. Of around 450,000 distinct CDR3 sequences listed, approximately 31% are singletons. Sample: PBMCs. These receptors all come from a human donor in good health (CMV status not recorded). Some clones in this sample may be carry-over from other donors' samples.

V and J are TRBV14 and TRBJ2-3; 9 bases agree with TRBD2. The CDR3 consists of 17 residues. CDR1 is SGHDN and CDR2 is FVKESK in the germline V gene. Losses at the gene ends were 2 bases for V and 5 bases for J; bases not matched to a gene: 11. This CDR3 is CASSQLLAGPRVDTQYF. The CDR3 DNA reads TGTGCCAGCAGCCAACTACTAGCGGGCCCCCGGGTAGATACGCAGTATTTT.

With regard to this clonotype: An end of the junction does not agree with germline; a read error may underlie this. The rearrangement uses TRBV4-1 and TRBJ2-2, with 7 bases that match TRBD2. This CDR3 is built from 15 residues. Germline assignment: CDR1 MGHRA and CDR2 YSYEKL. DNA of the CDR3: TGTGCCAGCAGCCTGGGAGGGCCGAACACCGGGGAGCTGTTTTTT. Its translation is CASSLGGPNTGELFF.

This clonotype showed up just a few times. V and J are TRBV6-5 and TRBJ1-6; TRBD1 matches at 7 bases. Trimming cost V 6 bases and J 6 bases; bases outside gene matches: 5. This CDR3 is 14 amino acids long. The germline CDR1 and CDR2 sequences are MNHEY and SVGAGI. The CDR3 DNA reads as TGTGCCAGCAGACTCGGGACAGTTAATTCACCCCTCCACTTT. It yields the protein CASRLGTVNSPLHF.

The chain has TRBV12-3 or TRBV12-4 and TRBJ1-2, with TRBD1 matching 10 bases. This CDR3 spans 16 amino acids. V trimming: 1 base; J trimming: 7 bases; junction bases outside the gene matches: 9. Here the CDR3 reads CASSLDRRQGALGYTF. CDR3 nucleotides: TGTGCCAGCAGTTTAGATAGGAGACAGGGGGCGCTTGGCTACACCTTC.

This clonotype has just one count. The rearrangement uses TRBV29-1 and TRBJ2-3, with D perhaps given as TRBD1 or TRBD2 (5 bases each). This CDR3 spans 16 amino acids. V dropped 0 bases and J dropped 0 bases, with 13 bases sitting between them. Germline CDR1 SQVTM, CDR2 ANQGSEA. CDR3: CSVEDFGATSTDTQYF. The CDR3 bases are TGCAGCGTTGAAGATTTCGGGGCAACTAGCACAGATACGCAGTATTTT.

Regarding this clonotype: An end of the junction differs from the germline gene, which may be a read error. This chain's CDR3 is CASSLSGRGTWELFF. For the CDR3, the DNA is TGTGCCAGCAGCTTGTCAGGGCGGGGCACCTGGGAGCTGTTTTTT. The chain recombines TRBV5-4 with TRBJ2-2, with a weak D call TRBD2 (6 bases). Germline V gene data show CDR1 as SGHNT and CDR2 as YYREEE (reference sequence). CDR3 length: 15 amino acids. Supplemented by reference TRBV5-4 and TRBJ2-2, the full variable domain reads ETGVTQSPTHLIKTRGQQVTLRCSSQSGHNTVSWYQQALGQGPQFIFQYYREEENGRGNFPPRFSGLQFPNYSSELNVNALELDDSALYLCASSLSGRGTWELFFGEGSRLTVL.

The rearrangement joins TRBV29-1 to TRBJ2-5, with D perhaps TRBD2 (6 bases). The germline V gene has CDR1 SQVTM and CDR2 ANQGSEA. The CDR3 covers 15 residues. V was trimmed by 4 bases and J by 4 bases, leaving 19 bases between them. The CDR3 region is CSVVRNPRGGETQYF. DNA for the CDR3: TGCAGCGTTGTTAGAAACCCTAGGGGAGGAGAGACCCAGTACTTC.

The chain couples TRBV6-2 or TRBV6-3 to TRBJ1-1; maybe TRBD1 (6 bases). Trimming pared 6 bases from V and 6 bases from J, leaving 14 bases between. This CDR3 has 13 amino acids. In germline, CDR1 is MNHEY, CDR2 SVGEGT. In DNA form, the CDR3 reads TGTGCCAGCAGGGGCCAGGGGTTCGCTGAAGCTTTCTTT. Amino acid sequence: CASRGQGFAEAFF.

The sample holds many counts of this clonotype. CDR3 DNA: TGTGCCAGCAGCCCCCGTACGACTAGCGGTATTACCTACAATGAGCAGTTCTTC. This encodes CASSPRTTSGITYNEQFF. V gene TRBV7-2 combines with J gene TRBJ2-1, with 9 bases lining up with TRBD2. Unmatched junction bases numbered 13, after V lost 5 bases and J lost 2 bases. The CDR3 is 18 amino acids. CDR1 is SGHTA, CDR2 FQGNSA, per germline.

This sequence joins TRBV5-1 and TRBJ1-5; a possible D gene is TRBD1 (6 bases). Germline values: CDR1 SGHRS, CDR2 YFSETQ. The V and J ends lost 0 bases and 7 bases respectively, with 20 bases between them. The CDR3 runs to 17 residues. The CDR3 bases are TGCGCCAGCAGCTTGGCGGGGGCGGACGGTGGGGAGCAGCCCCAGCATTTT. Translated, it gives CASSLAGADGGEQPQHF.

This clonotype has only a few counts. The rearrangement uses TRBV10-3 and TRBJ1-2; maybe TRBD1 (5 bases). The germline gives CDR1 ENHRY, CDR2 SYGVKD. The CDR3 is made up of 13 amino acids. V was shortened by 3 bases and J by 6 bases, with 11 bases between the two germline ends. The CDR3 spells CAISDGASHGYTF. The DNA for the CDR3 is TGTGCCATCAGTGATGGGGCATCCCATGGCTACACCTTC.

The J gene is TRBJ2-6, the V gene TRBV6-5; D possibly corresponds to TRBD1 (5 bases). Germline V gene data show CDR1 as MNHEY and CDR2 as SVGAGI. Trimming pared 0 bases from V and 4 bases from J, leaving 10 bases between. The CDR3 totals 16 residues. The CDR3 DNA reads as TGTGCCAGCAGTTACTCGTTAGGGGCCGGGGCCAACGTCCTGACTTTC. This encodes CASSYSLGAGANVLTF.

The chain has TRBV2 and TRBJ2-2; D perhaps matches TRBD1 (6 bases). CDR1 is SNHLY and CDR2 is FYNNEI in the germline V gene. This CDR3 region has 15 residues. V gave up 6 bases and J gave up 0 bases, with 11 bases separating them. CDR3 in amino acids: CASRTDRANTGELFF. The CDR3 region has the DNA TGTGCCAGCAGAACGGACAGAGCGAACACCGGGGAGCTGTTTTTT.